The next 10 T cell receptor beta chains were all read from a single sample in a study of vaccination and CD4 T cells after COVID-19. Regarding treatment: roughly ten-day PBMC culture with coronavirus spike peptide pools or control peptides (ViraFEST assay). The collection of CD4+ T cells from the unexposed donor took place before the COVID-19 pandemic (2011-2018). Sequenced with the Oncomine TCR Beta short-read assay was DNA taken from cultured CD4+ T cells. TCRdb ran MiXCR on the PCR reads and lists one entry per CDR3 protein. The repertoire holds 8,500 to 10,000 distinct CDR3 sequences, roughly 35% seen once, with around 12% in the top ten. Antigens for these TCRs are unknown. The material sequenced was CD4+ T cells from blood, cultured in vitro. These receptors were taken from a human donor in good health.

This clonotype has just a few counts. CDR3 DNA: TGTGCCAGCAGCCCCTATAACCCAGGGGTCGGCACAGATACGCAGTATTTT. Its translation: CASSPYNPGVGTDTQYF. The chain is built from TRBV27 and TRBJ2-3; the D gene is possibly TRBD1 (6 bases). Germline values: CDR1 MNHEY, CDR2 SMNVEV (reference sequence). V was trimmed by 6 bases and J by 1 base, leaving 20 bases between them. This CDR3 spans 17 amino acids.

This rearrangement joins TRBV12-3 or TRBV12-4 to TRBJ1-5, with unresolved D. The CDR3 covers 16 residues. With 5 bases removed from V and 4 bases from J, the gap between germline ends came to 18 bases. The CDR3 sequence is CASSRHPKMGNQPQHF. The DNA of the CDR3 is TGTGCCAGCAGTCGTCACCCAAAGATGGGGAATCAGCCCCAGCATTTT.

This chain joins TRBV10-3 and TRBJ2-7, with TRBD1 identical over 8 bases. The trim removed 6 bases at V and 2 bases at J, leaving 3 bases unmatched. The CDR3 covers 13 residues. CDR1 and CDR2 (germline): ENHRY, SYGVKD. In DNA, the CDR3 is TGTGCCATCAGGAGGGGACAGGCCTACGAGCAGTACTTC. This sequence encodes CAIRRGQAYEQYF.

A few counts support this clonotype. The chain has TRBV21-1 and TRBJ1-5; the table's TRBD1 call for D was not verified on the DNA. TRBV21-1 is noted as a pseudogene. There are 18 residues in the CDR3. The DNA for the CDR3 is TGTGCCAGCAGCAAAGAATTAGACAGGGGAACGGGAAGTCAGCCCCAGCATTTT. Amino acids: CASSKELDRGTGSQPQHF.

This clonotype was counted a few times. The chain links TRBV2 to TRBJ1-5; D may be TRBD1 (6 bases). The V gene's germline CDR1 is SNHLY and CDR2 FYNNEI. V lost 0 bases and J 4 bases, leaving 7 bases between the germline ends. The length of the CDR3 is 14 residues. CDR3 sequence reads: CASSEAGGNQPQHF. In DNA form, the CDR3 reads TGTGCCAGCAGTGAAGCAGGGGGGAATCAGCCCCAGCATTTT.

The sample holds a few counts of this clonotype. DNA of the CDR3: TGTGCCCTGGGATGGCCTCGGGCTTTCTTT. Translation gives CALGWPRAFF. V and J are TRBV30 and TRBJ1-1, with no clear D. This CDR3 has 10 residues. V lost 8 bases to trimming and J lost 11 bases, with 15 bases between them. The V gene's germline CDR1 is GTSNPN and CDR2 SVGIG (reference sequence).

This clonotype showed up just a few times. J is TRBJ1-5 and V is TRBV10-3; D is possibly TRBD1 (5 bases). Trimming removed 2 bases at V and 4 bases at J, with 9 bases between. The CDR3 loop spans 14 amino acids. CDR1 is ENHRY, CDR2 SYGVKD, per germline. CDR3 sequence (DNA): TGTGCCATCAGTGAGGTGGCAGGGAATCAGCCCCAGCATTTT. It translates to CAISEVAGNQPQHF.

This clonotype has just a few counts. The V and J genes are TRBV20-1 and TRBJ2-1, with D perhaps matching TRBD2 (5 bases). The CDR3 is 15 residues long. CDR1 and CDR2 (germline): DFQATT, SNEGSKA (reference sequence). V lost 6 bases, J lost 0 bases, and 15 bases lay in between. Written as DNA, the CDR3 is TGCAGTGCACCGATGGGAGCTTCCTCCTACAATGAGCAGTTCTTC. Translated, it gives CSAPMGASSYNEQFF.

The rearrangement joins TRBV2 to TRBJ1-1; D unclear. The CDR3 covers 13 residues. Germline V gene data show CDR1 as SNHLY and CDR2 as FYNNEI. The V gene lost 7 bases and the J gene lost 5 bases, with 14 bases spanning the gap. CDR3 nucleotide sequence: TGTGCCAGCAACGGACCCCGGAGGACTGAAGCTTTCTTT. Translated: CASNGPRRTEAFF.

This clonotype is deemed large. V usage is TRBV10-1 and J usage is TRBJ1-1; weak D call: TRBD1 (5 bases). V was pared by 3 bases and J by 4 bases, with 9 bases between. The CDR3 is made up of 13 amino acids. Germline lookup yields CDR1 WNHNN and CDR2 SYGVQD (reference sequence). The CDR3 spells CASSDNGGTEAFF. DNA of the CDR3: TGCGCCAGCAGTGATAACGGGGGCACTGAAGCTTTCTTT.